Detailed here is one T cell receptor (beta chain). Its cognate antigen is unknown. The data were taken from a study of OX40 agonist ivuxolimab in advanced cancers. In the study overall: Recorded diagnoses for dose-escalation patients were hepatocellular carcinoma, melanoma, renal cell or head and neck cancer. Overall study results and limits: With doses of 0.1 to 3.0 mg/kg, CD4+ and CD8+ blood T cells had undergone clonal expansion by week 6.

Autoimmune disease history or systemic immunosuppression meant exclusion. Assay: immunoSEQ multiplex PCR; the TCRdb copy retains only in-frame clones and omits some. The data show 70,000 to 95,000 clones, about 85% seen once. There are 15 residues in the CDR3. CDR1 and CDR2 (germline): SEHNR, FQNEAQ (reference sequence). J was trimmed by 3 bases and V by 4 bases; bases with no gene match: 3. The sample consisted of CD4+ or CD8+ T cells sorted from blood, taken in a trial of the OX40 agonist ivuxolimab. The J gene is TRBJ2-3, the V gene TRBV7-9; 11 nucleotides align to TRBD2. This TCR came from an adult with an advanced solid tumor such as melanoma, head and neck, liver or kidney cancer. In nucleotides, the CDR3 is TGTGCCAGCAGCTCCCGACTAGCGGGGACAGATACGCAGTATTTT. Its translation: CASSSRLAGTDTQYF.